A selection of T cell receptor beta chains follows, all from one sample in a study of cytomegalovirus exposure and HLA in healthy donors. The assay was immunoSEQ multiplex PCR, and TCRdb's table has in-frame clones only and misses some. The sample lists about 140,000 clones, about 86% seen once, with 2.9% in the top ten. The sequencing input was PBMCs. The receptors derive from a man aged 18 to 30 in good health and CMV-seronegative. CDR3s include the opening cysteine and the closing phenylalanine or tryptophan. A D gene is named only where the DNA matches it firmly.

J gene | D gene | V gene | CDR3 protein
TRBJ2-1 | TRBD2 | TRBV6-1 | CASSGDSGAYNEQFF
TRBJ1-1 | - | TRBV18 | CASQPDSYKDTEAFF
TRBJ2-7 | TRBD1 | TRBV15 | CATSPNGQVPYEQYF
TRBJ2-3 | TRBD2 | TRBV7-9 | CASSLGTSGSTDTQYF
TRBJ1-4 | TRBD1 | TRBV28 | CASSPTGVDEKLFF
TRBJ1-5 | - | TRBV30 | CAWSGVTERQPQHF
TRBJ1-1 | - | TRBV5-6 | CASSPETATNTEAFF
TRBJ2-7 | - | TRBV11-2 | CASSLESINEQYF
TRBJ1-5 | - | TRBV9 | CASSAGLMSNQPQHF
TRBJ2-5 | - | TRBV6-5 | CASSYSGGETQYF
TRBJ1-1 | TRBD1 | TRBV6-6 | CASNPLGQGKDEAFF
TRBJ2-1 | TRBD2 | TRBV6-4 | CASSDGTKSYNEQFF
TRBJ1-2 | TRBD1 | TRBV27 | CASGAKGGTRGRSGYTF
TRBJ2-1 | - | TRBV5-1 | CASSSRREPYNEQFF
TRBJ2-5 | TRBD1 | TRBV5-1 | CASTREGQGETQYF
TRBJ2-4 | TRBD2 | TRBV28 | CASSLWTSGIAKNIQYF
TRBJ2-6 | TRBD1 | TRBV15 | CATTQGAGANVLTF
TRBJ2-7 | TRBD2 | TRBV28 | CASTIGTISYEQYF
TRBJ2-5 | - | TRBV19 | CASSKGFSQETQYF
TRBJ1-1 | TRBD1 | TRBV6-6 | CASFPGGSTEAFF
TRBJ1-1 | - | TRBV19 | CASSPRGREGNTEAFF
TRBJ2-1 | TRBD2 | TRBV6-5 | CASSYTTSGGAWEQFF
TRBJ1-1 | TRBD1 | TRBV9 | CASSSRDRDTEAFF
TRBJ2-1 | TRBD2 | TRBV2 | CASSGTSGTYNEQFF
TRBJ1-5 | TRBD1 | TRBV18 | CASSPQGARNQPQHF
TRBJ1-6 | - | TRBV5-6 | CASSLLGSPLHF
TRBJ1-2 | TRBD1 | TRBV11-1 | CASSLGQNYGYTF
TRBJ2-5 | - | TRBV28 | CASSTGVVMETQYF
TRBJ2-6 | TRBD1 | TRBV6-4 | CASSDRTGASSGANVLTF
TRBJ1-5 | - | TRBV6-6 | CASSPGSYSNQPQHF
TRBJ2-5 | - | TRBV19 | CATGSYETQYF
TRBJ2-7 | - | TRBV10-3 | CATTGSTTYEQYF
TRBJ2-1 | TRBD2 | TRBV2 | CASRRMVAGASYNEQFF
TRBJ2-5 | TRBD2 | TRBV7-6 | CASSSLAGVPETQYF
TRBJ2-3 | TRBD1 | TRBV6-4 | CASSDRQGAADTQYF
TRBJ2-5 | - | TRBV28 | CASSIQGQETQYF
TRBJ2-1 | TRBD1 | TRBV9 | CASSVGQMDGDEQFF
TRBJ1-2 | - | TRBV27 | CASSPGGAHYGYTF